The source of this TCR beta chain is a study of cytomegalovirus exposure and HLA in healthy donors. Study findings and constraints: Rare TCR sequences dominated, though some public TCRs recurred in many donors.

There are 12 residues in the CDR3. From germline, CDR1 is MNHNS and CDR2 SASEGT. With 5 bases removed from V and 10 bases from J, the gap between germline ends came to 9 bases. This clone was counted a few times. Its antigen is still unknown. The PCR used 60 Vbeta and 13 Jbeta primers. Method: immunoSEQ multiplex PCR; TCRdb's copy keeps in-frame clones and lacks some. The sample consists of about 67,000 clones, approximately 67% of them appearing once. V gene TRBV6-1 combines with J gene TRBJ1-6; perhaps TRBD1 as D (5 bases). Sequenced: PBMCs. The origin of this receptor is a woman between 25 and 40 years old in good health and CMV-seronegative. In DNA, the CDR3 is TGTGCCAGCAGTCAGGGATTCTCACCCCTCCACTTT. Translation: CASSQGFSPLHF.